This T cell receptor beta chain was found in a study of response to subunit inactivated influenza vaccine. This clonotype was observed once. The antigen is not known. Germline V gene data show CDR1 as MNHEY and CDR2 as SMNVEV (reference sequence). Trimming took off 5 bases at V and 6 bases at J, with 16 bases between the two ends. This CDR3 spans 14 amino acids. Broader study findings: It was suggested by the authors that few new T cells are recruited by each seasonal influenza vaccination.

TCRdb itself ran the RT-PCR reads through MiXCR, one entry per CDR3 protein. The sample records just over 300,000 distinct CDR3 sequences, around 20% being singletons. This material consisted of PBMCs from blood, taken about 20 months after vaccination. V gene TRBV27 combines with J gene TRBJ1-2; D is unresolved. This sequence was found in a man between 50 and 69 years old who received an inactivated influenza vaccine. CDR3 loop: CASSTTNDRDGYTF. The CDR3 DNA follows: TGTGCCAGCAGTACCACAAACGATCGTGATGGCTACACCTTC.